This is a list of T cell receptor beta chains from one sample in a study of blood T cell repertoires in COVID-19. TCRdb keeps only in-frame clones here, not all; method: immunoSEQ multiplex PCR. This sample has about 270,000 clones, with around 85% found just once. The sequenced material came from peripheral blood. Source of these receptors: a woman aged 25 to 39 with COVID-19, enrolled during active disease. Each CDR3 is given with its conserved first and last residue. The D gene is left open where the match is weak. A row's size may be missing; if present it is once, few, many or a size class.

cdr3_nt: TGTGCCATCAGTTCCGACAGGGCTGGAAACACCATATATTTT
cdr3_aa: CAISSDRAGNTIYF
d_call: TRBD1
clone_size: .
j_call: TRBJ1-3
v_call: TRBV10-3

cdr3_nt: TGCGCCAGCAGGACTTCTAGCACAGATACGCAGTATTTT
cdr3_aa: CASRTSSTDTQYF
d_call: .
clone_size: .
j_call: TRBJ2-3
v_call: TRBV5-1

cdr3_nt: TGTGCCAGCAGCCCGGGACTAGGTTACGATACGCAGTATTTT
cdr3_aa: CASSPGLGYDTQYF
d_call: TRBD2
clone_size: .
j_call: TRBJ2-3
v_call: TRBV7-2

cdr3_nt: TGTGCCAGCAGCCATGGGACAGGGACAAACTATGGCTACACCTTC
cdr3_aa: CASSHGTGTNYGYTF
d_call: TRBD1
clone_size: .
j_call: TRBJ1-2
v_call: TRBV14

cdr3_nt: TGTGCCAGCAGTGTCGGGACTAGTTTCACGGGGTCCACCGGGGAGCTGTTTTTT
cdr3_aa: CASSVGTSFTGSTGELFF
d_call: TRBD2
clone_size: .
j_call: TRBJ2-2
v_call: TRBV6-1

cdr3_nt: TGTGCCAGCAGCCTGGGACAGGGTAGTGAGCAGTACTTC
cdr3_aa: CASSLGQGSEQYF
d_call: TRBD1
clone_size: .
j_call: TRBJ2-7
v_call: TRBV11-3

cdr3_nt: TGTGCCAGCAGCCACCGACAGGGGGATGGCTACACCTTC
cdr3_aa: CASSHRQGDGYTF
d_call: TRBD1
clone_size: once
j_call: TRBJ1-2
v_call: TRBV3-1/TRBV3-2

cdr3_nt: TGTGCCAGCAGCCCCGCAGGGGCGGATGAAAAACTGTTTTTT
cdr3_aa: CASSPAGADEKLFF
d_call: .
clone_size: .
j_call: TRBJ1-4
v_call: TRBV9

cdr3_nt: TGTGCCAGCAGCTCGACTAGCGTAGAGCAGTACTTC
cdr3_aa: CASSSTSVEQYF
d_call: TRBD2
clone_size: .
j_call: TRBJ2-7
v_call: TRBV11-2

cdr3_nt: TGTGCCATCAGTGACCGAGGGCGCGACTATGGCTACACCTTC
cdr3_aa: CAISDRGRDYGYTF
d_call: .
clone_size: .
j_call: TRBJ1-2
v_call: TRBV10-3

cdr3_nt: TGTGCCAGCAACCAGGGCAATTCACCCCTCCACTTT
cdr3_aa: CASNQGNSPLHF
d_call: .
clone_size: once
j_call: TRBJ1-6
v_call: TRBV3-1/TRBV3-2

cdr3_nt: TGTGCCAGCAGCCGGGATGGGAGGGAAGGGACCCAGTACTTC
cdr3_aa: CASSRDGREGTQYF
d_call: TRBD2
clone_size: .
j_call: TRBJ2-5
v_call: TRBV11-3

cdr3_nt: TGTGCCAGCAGCCTGGACAGGGGTCCCTACGAGCAGTACTTC
cdr3_aa: CASSLDRGPYEQYF
d_call: TRBD1
clone_size: .
j_call: TRBJ2-7
v_call: TRBV2

cdr3_nt: TGTGCCAGCAGCACGTGGACAGAGAATTCACCCCTCCACTTT
cdr3_aa: CASSTWTENSPLHF
d_call: .
clone_size: few
j_call: TRBJ1-6
v_call: TRBV7-8

cdr3_nt: TGTGCCAGCAGCCACCAGCAACGAGACCGGGGATGGACCGGGGAGCTGTTTTTT
cdr3_aa: CASSHQQRDRGWTGELFF
d_call: .
clone_size: .
j_call: TRBJ2-2
v_call: TRBV3-1/TRBV3-2

cdr3_nt: TGTGCCAGCAGACCGGGGTTCGGGGGTACGCAGTATTTT
cdr3_aa: CASRPGFGGTQYF
d_call: .
clone_size: .
j_call: TRBJ2-3
v_call: TRBV6-5

cdr3_nt: TGTGCCAGCACCACCCTAGGAGGTCCATTCTACGAGCAGTACTTC
cdr3_aa: CASTTLGGPFYEQYF
d_call: .
clone_size: .
j_call: TRBJ2-7
v_call: TRBV27

cdr3_nt: TGTGCCAGCAGCCCAGTGGGCCCCTACGAGCAGTACTTC
cdr3_aa: CASSPVGPYEQYF
d_call: .
clone_size: .
j_call: TRBJ2-7
v_call: TRBV3-1/TRBV3-2

cdr3_nt: TGTGCCAGCTCACCACTTAGCGGGGGGGCAGATGAGCAGTTCTTC
cdr3_aa: CASSPLSGGADEQFF
d_call: TRBD2
clone_size: .
j_call: TRBJ2-1
v_call: TRBV18

cdr3_nt: TGTGCCACCAGTAGGGACTTCCAAGAGACCCAGTACTTC
cdr3_aa: CATSRDFQETQYF
d_call: .
clone_size: once
j_call: TRBJ2-5
v_call: TRBV15

cdr3_nt: TGTGCCAGTAGTACACAGGCCATGAACACTGAAGCTTTCTTT
cdr3_aa: CASSTQAMNTEAFF
d_call: .
clone_size: .
j_call: TRBJ1-1
v_call: TRBV19

cdr3_nt: TGTGCCAGCAGCCGCCGACTAGCGGGCACCGGGGAGCTGTTTTTT
cdr3_aa: CASSRRLAGTGELFF
d_call: TRBD2
clone_size: .
j_call: TRBJ2-2
v_call: TRBV14

cdr3_nt: TGTGCCTGGAGTGTTTGGGAGCCGGGCAGGCAAGAGACCCAGTACTTC
cdr3_aa: CAWSVWEPGRQETQYF
d_call: .
clone_size: .
j_call: TRBJ2-5
v_call: TRBV30

cdr3_nt: TGTGCCAGCAGCGGAGGGGACAGGGGAGGTCAGCCCCAGCATTTT
cdr3_aa: CASSGGDRGGQPQHF
d_call: TRBD1
clone_size: few
j_call: TRBJ1-5
v_call: TRBV7-9

cdr3_nt: TGTGCCAGCAGAGTCCCGGGGTTGAACACCATATATTTT
cdr3_aa: CASRVPGLNTIYF
d_call: .
clone_size: .
j_call: TRBJ1-3
v_call: TRBV11-2

cdr3_nt: TGTGCCAGCTCACGGGGACTAGCGGTTTCTGGTGAGCAGTTCTTC
cdr3_aa: CASSRGLAVSGEQFF
d_call: TRBD2
clone_size: .
j_call: TRBJ2-1
v_call: TRBV18